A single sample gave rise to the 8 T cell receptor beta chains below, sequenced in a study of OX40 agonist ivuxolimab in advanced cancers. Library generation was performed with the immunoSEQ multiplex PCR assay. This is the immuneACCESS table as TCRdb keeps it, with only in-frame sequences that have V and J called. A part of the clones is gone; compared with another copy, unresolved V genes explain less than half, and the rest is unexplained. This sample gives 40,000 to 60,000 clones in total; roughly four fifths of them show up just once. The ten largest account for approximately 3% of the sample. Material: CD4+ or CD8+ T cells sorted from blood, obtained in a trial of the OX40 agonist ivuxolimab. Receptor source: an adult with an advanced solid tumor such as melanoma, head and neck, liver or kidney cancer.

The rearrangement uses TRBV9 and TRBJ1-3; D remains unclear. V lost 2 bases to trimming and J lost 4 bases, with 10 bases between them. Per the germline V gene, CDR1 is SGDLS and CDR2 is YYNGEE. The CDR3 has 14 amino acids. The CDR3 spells CASSVEVGGNTIYF. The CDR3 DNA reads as TGTGCCAGCAGCGTTGAGGTGGGGGGAAACACCATATATTTT.

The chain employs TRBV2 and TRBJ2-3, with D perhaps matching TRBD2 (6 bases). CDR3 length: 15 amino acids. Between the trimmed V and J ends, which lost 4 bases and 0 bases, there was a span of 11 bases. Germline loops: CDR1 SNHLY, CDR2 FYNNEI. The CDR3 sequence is CASSVAGTSTDTQYF. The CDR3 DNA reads TGTGCCAGCAGTGTGGCCGGGACTAGCACAGATACGCAGTATTTT.

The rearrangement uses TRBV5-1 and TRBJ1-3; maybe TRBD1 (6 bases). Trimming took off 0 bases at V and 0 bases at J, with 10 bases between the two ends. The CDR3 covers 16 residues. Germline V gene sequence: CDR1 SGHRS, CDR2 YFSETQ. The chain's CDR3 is CASSLVSGDSGNTIYF. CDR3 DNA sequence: TGCGCCAGCAGCTTGGTATCAGGGGACTCTGGAAACACCATATATTTT.

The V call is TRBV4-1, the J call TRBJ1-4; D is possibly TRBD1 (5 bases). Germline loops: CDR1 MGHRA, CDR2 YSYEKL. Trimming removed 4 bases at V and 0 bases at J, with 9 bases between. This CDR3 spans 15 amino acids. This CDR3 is CASSRDRTTNEKLFF. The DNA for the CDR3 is TGCGCCAGCAGCCGCGACAGAACAACTAATGAAAAACTGTTTTTT.

The CDR3 region has the DNA TGTGCCAGCAGCCGAGTGGGGGAAGAGACCCAGTACTTC. As protein: CASSRVGEETQYF. The chain uses TRBV5-5 and TRBJ2-5; D could derive from TRBD1 or TRBD2 (5 bases each). The CDR3 runs 13 residues. Trimming cost V 4 bases and J 3 bases, with 10 bases left between them. Germline assignment: CDR1 SGHKS and CDR2 YYEKEE (reference sequence).

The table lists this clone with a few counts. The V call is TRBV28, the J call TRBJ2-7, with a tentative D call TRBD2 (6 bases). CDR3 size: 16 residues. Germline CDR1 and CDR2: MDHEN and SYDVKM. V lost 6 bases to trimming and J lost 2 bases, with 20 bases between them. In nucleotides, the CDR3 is TGTGCCAGCAGCTTCCAGCTCGGGACTCTCACCTACGAGCAGTACTTC. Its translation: CASSFQLGTLTYEQYF.

CDR3 residues: CASSRNPGTGANSPLHF. DNA for the CDR3: TGTGCCAGCAGCCGCAACCCTGGGACAGGTGCCAATTCACCCCTCCACTTT. V is TRBV13 and J is TRBJ1-6; TRBD1 aligns across 8 bases. The ends lost 5 bases at V and 7 bases at J; junction bases unmatched: 13. The germline CDR1 and CDR2 sequences are PRHDT and FYEKMQ (reference sequence). The CDR3 consists of 17 residues.

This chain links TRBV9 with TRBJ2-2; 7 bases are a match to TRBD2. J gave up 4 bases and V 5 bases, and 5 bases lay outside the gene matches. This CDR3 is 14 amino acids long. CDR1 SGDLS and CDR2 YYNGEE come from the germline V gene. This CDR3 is CASRSSGGTGELFF. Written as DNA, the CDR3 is TGTGCCAGCAGAAGCTCGGGGGGCACCGGGGAGCTGTTTTTT.